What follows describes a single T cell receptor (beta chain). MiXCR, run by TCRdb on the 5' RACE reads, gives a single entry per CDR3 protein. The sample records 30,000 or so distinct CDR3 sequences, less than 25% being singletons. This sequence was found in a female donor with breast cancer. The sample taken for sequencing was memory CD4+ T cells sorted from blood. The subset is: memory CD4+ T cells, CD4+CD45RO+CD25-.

CDR3 nucleotides: TGTGCCAGCAGTTATACCGTTGGTAGCGGGTTCGACTACGAGCAGTACTTC. It yields the protein CASSYTVGSGFDYEQYF. The chain combines TRBV6-2 or TRBV6-3 with TRBJ2-7; TRBD2 matches at 7 bases. The CDR3 loop spans 17 amino acids. CDR1 is MNHEY, CDR2 SVGEGT, per germline. Trimming cost V 3 bases and J 3 bases; bases outside gene matches: 14.